This T cell receptor (beta chain) came from a study of molecular identifiers for immune sequencing clone quantification. This CDR3 contains 14 residues. For this clonotype: The antigen remains undetermined. The germline gene is not matched at one end of the junction; a read error may be the cause.

General study points: Detection of one spiked Jurkat cell's TCR RNA reportedly worked in 980,000 or so naive cells.

MiXCR, run by TCRdb on the PCR reads, gives a single entry per CDR3 protein. The data contain around 320,000 distinct CDR3 sequences, about 22% of them seen just once; the ten biggest clones take up 0.65% to 0.75%. The TCR comes from a human donor in good health. Some libraries in this study had Jurkat cell RNA spiked in. The source material was naive CD8+ T cells from blood, with Jurkat cell RNA spiked in. The subset was: FACS-sorted CD8+CD4-CCR7+CD45RA+ naive T cells. The chain has TRBV12-3 or TRBV12-4 and TRBJ1-2, with D possibly matching TRBD1 (6 bases). The CDR3 loop reads CASSLVRDTNGHTF. The CDR3 DNA is TGTGCCAGCAGTTTGGTGCGGGACACCAATGGCCACACCTTC.